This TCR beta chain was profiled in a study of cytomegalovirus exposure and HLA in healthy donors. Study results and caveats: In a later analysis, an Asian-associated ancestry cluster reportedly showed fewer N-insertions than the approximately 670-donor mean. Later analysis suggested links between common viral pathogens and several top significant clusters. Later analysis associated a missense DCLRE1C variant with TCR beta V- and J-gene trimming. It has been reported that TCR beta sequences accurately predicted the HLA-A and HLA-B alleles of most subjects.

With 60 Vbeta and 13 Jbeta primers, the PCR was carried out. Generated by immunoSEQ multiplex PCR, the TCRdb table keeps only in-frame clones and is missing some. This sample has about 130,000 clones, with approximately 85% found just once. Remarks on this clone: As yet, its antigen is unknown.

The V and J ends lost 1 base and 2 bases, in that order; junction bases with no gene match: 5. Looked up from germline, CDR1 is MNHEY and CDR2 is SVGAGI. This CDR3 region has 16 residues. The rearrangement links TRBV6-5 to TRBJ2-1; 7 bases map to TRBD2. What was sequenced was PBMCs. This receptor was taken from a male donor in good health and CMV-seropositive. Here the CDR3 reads CASSYYATSTYNEQFF. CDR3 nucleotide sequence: TGTGCCAGCAGTTACTATGCGACTAGCACCTACAATGAGCAGTTCTTC.